The clone carrying this T cell receptor beta chain was counted at least ten times. What it recognizes is unknown. TCRdb reprocessed the 5' RACE reads via MiXCR and lists one record per CDR3 protein. The sample holds tens of thousands of distinct CDR3 sequences, around an eighth seen once. These data belong to a study of neurological immune-mediated disorders. Notes on the study in general: The greatest degree of TCR clonal expansion was observed in HTLV-1-associated myelopathy, with the lowest in multiple sclerosis, below that of healthy controls.

This CDR3 has 15 amino acids. Trimming took 3 bases from V and 7 from J; bases not matched to a gene: 7. The V gene is TRBV12-3 or TRBV12-4, the J gene TRBJ2-1; TRBD1 matches 9 bases. The material sequenced was PBMCs. This clonotype originated in a woman in her sixties in good health. The CDR3 loop is CASSFRTGDNNEQFF. In DNA, the CDR3 is TGTGCCAGCAGTTTTCGGACAGGGGACAATAATGAGCAGTTCTTC.